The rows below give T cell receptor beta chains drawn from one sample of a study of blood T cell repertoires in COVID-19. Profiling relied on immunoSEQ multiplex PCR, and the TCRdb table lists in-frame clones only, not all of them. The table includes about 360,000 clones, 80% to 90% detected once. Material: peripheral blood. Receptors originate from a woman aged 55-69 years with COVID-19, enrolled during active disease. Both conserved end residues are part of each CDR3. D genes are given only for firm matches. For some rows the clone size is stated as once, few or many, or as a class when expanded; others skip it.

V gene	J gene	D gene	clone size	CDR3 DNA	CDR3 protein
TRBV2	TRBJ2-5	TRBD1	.	TGTGCCAGCAACAACAGGGGTTCGGAGACCCAGTACTTC	CASNNRGSETQYF
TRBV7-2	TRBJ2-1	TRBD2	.	TGTGCCAGCAGCTCCAGGACTAGCGGGGGAGCAAATGAGCAGTTCTTC	CASSSRTSGGANEQFF
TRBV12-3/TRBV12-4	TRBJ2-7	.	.	TGTGCCAGCAGGGGACACGGCTACTACGAGCAGTACTTC	CASRGHGYYEQYF
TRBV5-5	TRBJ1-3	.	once	TGTGCCAGCAGCTTAATCTGGGAGAGCTCTGGAAACACCATATATTTT	CASSLIWESSGNTIYF
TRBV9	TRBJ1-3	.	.	TGTGCCAGCAGCGTCAGGGGCCACTCTGGAAACACCATATATTTT	CASSVRGHSGNTIYF
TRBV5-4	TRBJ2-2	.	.	TGTGCCAGCAACTGGGGGCTGGGAGAAGGGGAGCTGTTTTTT	CASNWGLGEGELFF
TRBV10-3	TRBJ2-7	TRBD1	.	TGTGCCATCATGCCGGGACAGGGGACCTACGAGCAGTACTTC	CAIMPGQGTYEQYF
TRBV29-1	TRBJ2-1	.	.	TGCAGCGTTGGGGGAAGGCAGGGCGCATTCAATGAGCAGTTCTTC	CSVGGRQGAFNEQFF
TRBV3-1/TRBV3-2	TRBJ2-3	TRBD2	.	TGTGCCAGCAGCCACAACACCGGACTAGCGGGGGACCTCAAGGCGCAGTATTTT	CASSHNTGLAGDLKAQYF
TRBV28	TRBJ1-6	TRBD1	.	TGTGCCAGCAGCTTAGGGACAGGGACTAATTCACCCCTCCACTTT	CASSLGTGTNSPLHF
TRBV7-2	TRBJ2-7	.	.	TGTGCCAGCAGCTACTCAGGGCCAAGGTGGGAGCAGTACTTC	CASSYSGPRWEQYF
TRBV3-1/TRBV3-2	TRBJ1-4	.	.	TGTGCCAGCAGCCCTCAGAGGACTGCAACTAATGAAAAACTGTTTTTT	CASSPQRTATNEKLFF
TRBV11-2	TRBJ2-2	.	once	TGTGCCAGCAGCCGATCCGACATACTGAACACCGGGGAGCTGTTTTTT	CASSRSDILNTGELFF
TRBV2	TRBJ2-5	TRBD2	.	TGTGCCAGCAGTGACGGGGGGAGAGAGACCCAGTACTTC	CASSDGGRETQYF
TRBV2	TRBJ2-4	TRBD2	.	TGTGCCACAGCCTCGCGGGGGGGAAACATTCAGTACTTC	CATASRGGNIQYF
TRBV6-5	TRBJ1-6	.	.	TGTGCCAGCAAAACAGGAAATTCACCCCTCCACTTT	CASKTGNSPLHF
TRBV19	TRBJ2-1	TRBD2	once	TGTGCCAGTGCCCCCAGCGGGGCGTCCTACAATGAGCAGTTCTTC	CASAPSGASYNEQFF
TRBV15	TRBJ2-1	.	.	TGTGCCACCAGCAAAAGCGTCCTTCCCCGGCCGTTCTTC	CATSKSVLPRPFF
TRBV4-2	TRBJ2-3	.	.	TGTGCCAGCACCTCTACGAAGGGGGGGCTAACAGATACGCAGTATTTT	CASTSTKGGLTDTQYF
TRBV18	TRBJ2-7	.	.	TGTGCCAGCTCACTCCTCGAGGAGGGCGAGCAGTACTTC	CASSLLEEGEQYF
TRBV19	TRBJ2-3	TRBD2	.	TGTGCCAGTTTGCGGGAGGGATCAGATACGCAGTATTTT	CASLREGSDTQYF
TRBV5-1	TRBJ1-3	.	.	TGCGCCAGCAGCTTGACAGGGATATCTGGAAACACCATATATTTT	CASSLTGISGNTIYF
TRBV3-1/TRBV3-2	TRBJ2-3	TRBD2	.	TGTGCCAGCAGCCAACATAGCGGGGGGGCCGGGGATACGCAGTATTTT	CASSQHSGGAGDTQYF
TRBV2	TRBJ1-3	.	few	TGTGCCAGCAGCCCATCACAGGTTGGAAACACCATATATTTT	CASSPSQVGNTIYF
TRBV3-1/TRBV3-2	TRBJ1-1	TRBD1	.	TGTGCCAGCAGCCCAGGGACAGGGACTGAAGCTTTCTTT	CASSPGTGTEAFF
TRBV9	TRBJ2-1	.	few	TGTGCCAATGCCTGTGTGGCCACGGAGCAGTTCTTC	CANACVATEQFF
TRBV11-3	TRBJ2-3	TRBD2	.	TGTGCCAGCAGCCCCGGGGGGGCTGAGGAAACGCAGTATTTT	CASSPGGAEETQYF
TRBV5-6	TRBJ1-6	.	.	TGTGCCAGCAGCTTGGGGTACGGAGTGGTGCGCTCACCCCTCCACTTT	CASSLGYGVVRSPLHF
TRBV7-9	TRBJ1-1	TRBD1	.	TGTGCCAGCAGCATCGGGACAGGGGGCCCGGTGACAGCTTTCTTT	CASSIGTGGPVTAFF
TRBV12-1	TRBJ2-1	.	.	TGTGCCAGCAGCTTTAGTGTGGGGTGGGCTAGCAAGGCTCCTTACAATGAGCAGTTCTTC	CASSFSVGWASKAPYNEQFF
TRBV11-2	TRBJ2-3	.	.	TGTGCCAGCAGCTTAGGAGCTGGTCCGGCGCAGTATTTT	CASSLGAGPAQYF
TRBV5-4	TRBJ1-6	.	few	TGTGCCAGCAGCTTGGAGGCAGGAGGTAATTCACCCCTCCACTTT	CASSLEAGGNSPLHF
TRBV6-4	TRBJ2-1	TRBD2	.	TGTGCCAGCAGTGACCCGGGACTAGCCTCCCCGACCTACAATGAGCAGTTCTTC	CASSDPGLASPTYNEQFF
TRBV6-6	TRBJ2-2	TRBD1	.	TGTGCCAGCAGTAGCCGACAGGGGAACACCGGGGAGCTGTTTTTT	CASSSRQGNTGELFF
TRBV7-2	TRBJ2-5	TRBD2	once	TGTGCCAGCAGCCAAGGGGCGGGGGGACAATTTCAAGAGACCCAGTACTTC	CASSQGAGGQFQETQYF
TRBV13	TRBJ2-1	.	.	TGTGCCAGCAGCCCTCAACTTAATCCTAACAATGAGCAGTTCTTC	CASSPQLNPNNEQFF
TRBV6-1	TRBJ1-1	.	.	TGTGCCAGCAGTGAGGGACAGAACACTGAAGCTTTCTTT	CASSEGQNTEAFF
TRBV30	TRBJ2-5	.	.	TGTGCCTGGAGTGTAGCAGAGACCCAGTACTTC	CAWSVAETQYF
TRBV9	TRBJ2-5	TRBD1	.	TGTGCCAGCAGCGTAGGAGCCTACGCAGGGGGCGGACAAGAGACCCAGTACTTC	CASSVGAYAGGGQETQYF
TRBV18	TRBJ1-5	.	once	TGTGCCAGCTCACTAGGGGAAGATCAGCCCCAGCATTTT	CASSLGEDQPQHF
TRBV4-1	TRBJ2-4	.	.	TGCGCCAGCAGCCCTCCTTCCGCCACAGGGAAACTAGCCAAAAACATTCAGTACTTC	CASSPPSATGKLAKNIQYF
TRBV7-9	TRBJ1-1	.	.	TGTGCCAGCAGGTACGCCGGGAAACCGGGCGCTTTCTTT	CASRYAGKPGAFF
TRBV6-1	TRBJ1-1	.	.	TGTGCCAGCAGTGAAAGTAATCATGGCCCTTGGGGCAGGAACACTGAAGCTTTCTTT	CASSESNHGPWGRNTEAFF
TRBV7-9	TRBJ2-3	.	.	TGTGCCAGCAGCTTAGCGGAGGCAGATACGCAGTATTTT	CASSLAEADTQYF
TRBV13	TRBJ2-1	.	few	TGTGCCAGCAGCGACACTAGCTACAATGAGCAGTTCTTC	CASSDTSYNEQFF
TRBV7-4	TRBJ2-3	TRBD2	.	TGTGCCAGCAGCCCTATCTCGGGGCAGCGGGGGGGAAGCACAGATACGCAGTATTTT	CASSPISGQRGGSTDTQYF
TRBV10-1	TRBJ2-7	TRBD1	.	TGCGCCAGCAGCGCCGGGACAGGGTACGAGCAGTACTTC	CASSAGTGYEQYF
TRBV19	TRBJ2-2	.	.	TGTGCCAGTAGCCCATCCGTCCGGGGGTGGGAGCTGTTTTTT	CASSPSVRGWELFF
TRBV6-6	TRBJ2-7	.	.	TGTGCCAGCAGCAGACAGTCCTACGAGCAGTACTTC	CASSRQSYEQYF
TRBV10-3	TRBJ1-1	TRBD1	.	TGTGCCATCAGTGTGAGGACAGGGGGTGAGGTCACTGAAGCTTTCTTT	CAISVRTGGEVTEAFF
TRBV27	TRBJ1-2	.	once	TGTGCCAGCACTCGCCTAGCGGGCGAAGGCTACACCTTC	CASTRLAGEGYTF
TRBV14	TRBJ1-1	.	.	TGTGCCAGCAGCCAAGGGCAGGGAGCTTTCTTT	CASSQGQGAFF
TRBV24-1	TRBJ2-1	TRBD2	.	TGTGCCACCAGCGGGGGGTCCTACAATGAGCAGTTCTTC	CATSGGSYNEQFF
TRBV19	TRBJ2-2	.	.	TGTGCCAGTAGTATAAGACGGGGAAGGAACACCGGGGAGCTGTTTTTT	CASSIRRGRNTGELFF